This TCR beta chain was captured in a study of blood T cell repertoires in COVID-19. Turning to the study itself: There were acute and convalescent COVID-19 samples, and they came from the United States, Italy and Spain. T cells, B-cell-depleted T cells, or PBMCs provided the cDNA or gDNA that served as material.

CDR3 length: 15 amino acids. V gave up 2 bases and J gave up 2 bases; unmatched junction bases: 5. From germline, CDR1 is KGHSH and CDR2 LQKENI. In the authors' workflow: Amplifying reference gene primers gave estimates of nucleated cell counts. Generated by immunoSEQ multiplex PCR, the TCRdb table keeps only in-frame clones and is missing some. V, J and clone size are taken as reported in that table, and D and trimming were inferred from the DNA itself. In the table there are about 180,000 clones, about 80% of which are singletons. The specimen sequenced was peripheral blood. This sequence originates from a woman in her 70s with acute or convalescent COVID-19. The V and J genes are TRBV18 and TRBJ2-5, with 7 bases that match TRBD1. This CDR3 is CASSPRQGRQETQYF. The CDR3 nucleotides are TGTGCCAGCTCACCAAGACAGGGTAGGCAAGAGACCCAGTACTTC.